This is a list of T cell receptor beta chains from one sample in a study of long-term antiretroviral therapy in people with HIV. Assay used: immunoSEQ multiplex PCR; TCRdb lists only in-frame clones, some missing. The sample consists of 25,000 to 35,000 clones, roughly 83% of them appearing once. Sequencing was performed on unsorted PBMCs, taken 2.7 to 2.9 years after starting antiretroviral therapy. Every receptor here comes from a young man with HIV. The CDR3 runs from the conserved cysteine through the conserved F or W. A D gene is named only where the DNA matches it firmly. Size is omitted from some rows. Given values are once, few, many or a class for expanded clones.

clone_size	j_call	v_call	d_call	cdr3_aa	cdr3_nt
.	TRBJ1-4	TRBV6-1	.	CASNFSGEKLFF	TGTGCCAGCAATTTCTCGGGGGAAAAACTGTTTTTT
.	TRBJ1-4	TRBV28	.	CASRAEYGGNLKLFF	TGTGCCAGCAGGGCCGAGTACGGCGGCAACTTAAAACTGTTTTTT
.	TRBJ1-4	TRBV13	.	CASSLRTERFF	TGTGCCAGCAGCTTAAGGACAGAACGGTTTTTT
once	TRBJ1-5	TRBV18	.	CASSPRSISGTDSNQPQHF	TGTGCCAGCTCACCACGTTCCATCTCCGGGACGGATAGCAATCAGCCCCAGCATTTT
few	TRBJ1-2	TRBV25-1	.	CASSRGSYGYTF	TGTGCCAGCAGTCGGGGGAGCTATGGCTACACCTTC
.	TRBJ2-3	TRBV19	.	CASKREGVDTDTQYF	TGTGCCAGTAAAAGGGAGGGGGTTGACACAGATACGCAGTATTTT
.	TRBJ2-3	TRBV4-2	.	CASSIRGGEADTQYF	TGTGCCAGCAGCATCCGAGGGGGGGAGGCAGATACGCAGTATTTT
.	TRBJ2-2	TRBV27	TRBD2	CASSLYRLAGDTGELFF	TGTGCCAGCAGTTTGTACCGACTAGCGGGGGACACCGGGGAGCTGTTTTTT
.	TRBJ2-7	TRBV28	TRBD2	CASSLVGAGRLGEQYF	TGTGCCAGCAGTTTAGTGGGAGCGGGACGCCTGGGCGAGCAGTACTTC
once	TRBJ1-2	TRBV7-8	.	CASSAHTGSGYTF	TGTGCCAGCAGCGCCCACACAGGGAGCGGCTACACCTTC
.	TRBJ2-5	TRBV11-2	.	CASSLSGSELETQYF	TGTGCCAGCAGCTTGTCAGGAAGCGAGTTGGAGACCCAGTACTTC
.	TRBJ1-4	TRBV11-2	.	CASSHRATNEKLFF	TGTGCCAGCAGCCATCGAGCAACTAATGAAAAACTGTTTTTT
.	TRBJ2-1	TRBV30	TRBD2	CAWSGGGSAYNEQFF	TGTGCCTGGAGTGGTGGCGGGAGCGCCTACAATGAGCAGTTCTTC
.	TRBJ2-1	TRBV5-1	TRBD2	CASSLDSGSYNEQFF	TGCGCCAGCAGCTTGGATAGCGGGTCCTACAATGAGCAGTTCTTC
.	TRBJ2-1	TRBV13	TRBD2	CASSSPGEGLTTDYNEQFF	TGTGCCAGCAGCTCCCCGGGGGAGGGCCTGACCACCGACTACAATGAGCAGTTCTTC
.	TRBJ2-7	TRBV28	TRBD1	CASSLEGGVTYEQYF	TGTGCCAGCAGTTTGGAAGGGGGCGTAACCTACGAGCAGTACTTC
.	TRBJ2-3	TRBV4-1	.	CASSRTDTQYF	TGCGCCAGCAGCCGAACAGATACGCAGTATTTT
.	TRBJ2-5	TRBV9	TRBD2	CASSKGGLAGAETQYF	TGTGCCAGCAGCAAAGGCGGACTAGCGGGGGCAGAGACCCAGTACTTC
.	TRBJ2-1	TRBV6-1	TRBD2	CASSVAGGPNNEQFF	TGTGCCAGCAGTGTAGCGGGGGGGCCCAACAATGAGCAGTTCTTC
.	TRBJ1-5	TRBV10-3	TRBD1	CAIGTGNSNQPQHF	TGTGCCATCGGGACAGGAAATAGCAATCAGCCCCAGCATTTT
.	TRBJ2-7	TRBV5-1	.	CASSLTSGTSYEQYF	TGCGCCAGCAGCTTGACTTCCGGGACATCCTACGAGCAGTACTTC
.	TRBJ1-5	TRBV19	.	CASGVLQDLVSQPQHF	TGTGCCAGTGGGGTCCTACAGGATTTGGTGAGTCAGCCCCAGCATTTT
.	TRBJ2-7	TRBV9	TRBD1	CASSVDWDSTYEQYF	TGTGCCAGCAGCGTAGACTGGGACAGTACCTACGAGCAGTACTTC
few	TRBJ1-5	TRBV6-1	.	CASRFRGRDQPQHF	TGTGCCAGCAGGTTTAGAGGGAGGGATCAGCCCCAGCATTTT
.	TRBJ1-1	TRBV6-1	.	CASNPLGLRNTEAFF	TGTGCCAGCAACCCTCTTGGCTTACGGAACACTGAAGCTTTCTTT
few	TRBJ2-7	TRBV7-8	TRBD2	CASSLAPLAGGPTVYEQYF	TGTGCCAGCAGCTTAGCGCCGCTAGCGGGAGGGCCGACCGTCTACGAGCAGTACTTC
.	TRBJ1-2	TRBV20-1	.	CSAKYGYTF	TGCAGTGCTAAGTATGGCTACACCTTC
.	TRBJ1-1	TRBV30	.	CAWSVGGTEAFF	TGTGCCTGGAGTGTAGGAGGGACTGAAGCTTTCTTT
.	TRBJ2-7	TRBV4-1	TRBD2	CASSQLAGGNYEQYF	TGCGCCAGCAGCCAGTTAGCGGGGGGAAACTACGAGCAGTACTTC
.	TRBJ2-1	TRBV6-5	.	CASSYLTSNEQFF	TGTGCCAGCAGTTATTTAACTAGCAATGAGCAGTTCTTC
.	TRBJ1-1	TRBV28	.	CASSSPGRVNTEAFF	TGTGCCAGCAGTAGCCCTGGGCGTGTGAACACTGAAGCTTTCTTT
.	TRBJ1-1	TRBV29-1	TRBD1	CSVEVGGQGFGEAFF	TGCAGCGTTGAAGTTGGGGGACAGGGTTTTGGAGAAGCTTTCTTT
.	TRBJ1-2	TRBV29-1	.	CSVVEGDGYTF	TGCAGCGTTGTTGAAGGGGATGGCTACACCTTC
.	TRBJ2-1	TRBV7-9	.	CASSPDFNEQFF	TGTGCCAGCAGCCCCGACTTCAATGAGCAGTTCTTC
large	TRBJ2-5	TRBV2	.	CASSPSQGSLETQYF	TGTGCCAGCAGTCCGTCACAGGGATCCCTAGAGACCCAGTACTTC
.	TRBJ1-6	TRBV11-2	TRBD1	CASRTTGSDSPLHF	TGTGCCAGCAGGACGACAGGGTCTGATTCACCCCTCCACTTT
.	TRBJ2-7	TRBV7-9	.	CASSLELQGEQYF	TGTGCCAGCAGCTTAGAGTTACAGGGCGAGCAGTACTTC
.	TRBJ1-4	TRBV7-2	.	CASSLGEPRRNEKLFF	TGTGCCAGCAGCTTAGGGGAGCCCAGACGTAATGAAAAACTGTTTTTT
.	TRBJ2-5	TRBV6-5	TRBD2	CASREGLAGKETQYF	TGTGCCAGCAGGGAGGGACTAGCGGGGAAAGAGACCCAGTACTTC
.	TRBJ1-2	TRBV7-2	.	CASRPRGLGYGYTF	TGTGCCAGCAGACCCCGGGGACTCGGGTATGGCTACACCTTC
.	TRBJ2-7	TRBV6-1	.	CASSERRAYEQYF	TGTGCCAGCAGTGAAAGAAGAGCCTACGAGCAGTACTTC
.	TRBJ1-6	TRBV7-2	.	CASSPQAAVNSPLHF	TGTGCCAGCAGCCCTCAGGCGGCGGTTAATTCACCCCTCCACTTT
few	TRBJ2-1	TRBV7-6	.	CASSSQVWNEQFF	TGTGCCAGCAGCTCACAGGTCTGGAATGAGCAGTTCTTC
once	TRBJ2-1	TRBV4-2	.	CASSQDDNEQFF	TGTGCCAGCAGCCAAGACGACAATGAGCAGTTCTTC
.	TRBJ1-1	TRBV16	.	CASSHLTANTEAFF	TGTGCCAGCAGCCACCTGACAGCGAACACTGAAGCTTTCTTT
.	TRBJ2-1	TRBV2	.	CASRLGAADNEQFF	TGTGCCAGCAGGTTGGGAGCGGCTGACAATGAGCAGTTCTTC
.	TRBJ1-1	TRBV6-1	.	CASSVMTENTEAFF	TGTGCCAGCAGTGTCATGACAGAGAACACTGAAGCTTTCTTT
.	TRBJ2-7	TRBV27	TRBD2	CASSLGGTSVDEQYF	TGTGCCAGCAGTTTAGGAGGGACTAGCGTCGACGAGCAGTACTTC
.	TRBJ1-3	TRBV19	.	CATLALSGNTIYF	TGTGCCACCCTCGCCCTCTCTGGAAACACCATATATTTT
.	TRBJ1-2	TRBV27	.	CASSHSLRSNYGYTF	TGTGCCAGCAGTCACTCCCTCCGGTCTAACTATGGCTACACCTTC
.	TRBJ2-7	TRBV6-1	TRBD1	CASSVQGWEQYF	TGTGCCAGCAGTGTACAGGGGTGGGAGCAGTACTTC
.	TRBJ2-1	TRBV6-1	.	CASGTAGTGYEQFF	TGTGCCAGCGGGACGGCAGGGACTGGGTATGAGCAGTTCTTC
.	TRBJ1-2	TRBV2	TRBD1	CASRPGQGARGYTF	TGTGCCAGCAGACCCGGACAGGGGGCCAGAGGCTACACCTTC
.	TRBJ1-1	TRBV18	.	CASSPGARSTEAFF	TGTGCCAGCTCCCCGGGGGCCCGCAGCACTGAAGCTTTCTTT
.	TRBJ2-5	TRBV6-1	TRBD2	CASSAQVAGEIRAETQYF	TGTGCCAGCAGTGCCCAGGTGGCGGGAGAAATTAGGGCGGAGACCCAGTACTTC
.	TRBJ1-1	TRBV6-5	.	CASSYETTTEAFF	TGTGCCAGCAGTTACGAGACAACCACTGAAGCTTTCTTT
.	TRBJ1-6	TRBV14	.	CASSQDPGWRGATSPLHF	TGTGCCAGCAGCCAAGATCCCGGCTGGCGGGGGGCGACTTCACCCCTCCACTTT
.	TRBJ2-5	TRBV18	.	CASSPLVTKTQYF	TGTGCCAGCTCACCACTTGTAACCAAGACCCAGTACTTC
.	TRBJ2-1	TRBV9	.	CASATSFYFDEQFF	TGTGCCAGCGCGACTAGTTTTTATTTTGATGAGCAGTTCTTC
.	TRBJ2-7	TRBV11-2	.	CASSSSPRTQSYEQYF	TGTGCCAGCAGCTCATCCCCACGTACCCAGTCCTACGAGCAGTACTTC